A single TCR beta chain is shown here with its context. The clone's antigen remains unknown. At one end the junction does not follow the germline gene, possibly because of a read error. Inclusive of the bounding cysteine and phenylalanine, the CDR3 is 14 residues long. CDR3 DNA only is kept here, 42 bases in frame from base 1. Per the germline V gene (reference sequence), SGHKS is the CDR1 and YYEKEE is the CDR2. Blood RNA was extracted from unsorted whole blood using TRIzol reagent, and germline DNA was obtained with the DNeasy Blood & Tissue kit. At the time of sampling, the patients had chronic HBV infection and had not received any treatment. Around 3.6 milliliters of peripheral blood were collected into K2EDTA tubes before surgery. These data originate in a study of tumor-infiltrating lymphocytes in primary liver carcinoma (dated by TCRdb to 2016 to 2017). Notes on the research overall: Surgical resection was performed in China between 2015 and early 2016 on several patients with histopathologically diagnosed primary liver carcinoma. Of the five patients, three men and two women aged 30 to 69 years, four had hepatocellular carcinoma and one had combined HCC and intrahepatic cholangiocarcinoma. The tumors of the five patients were staged as T1-T3 N0M0, with maximum diameters ranging from roughly 4 to 10 cm. Samples yielded roughly 3.65 to 7.13 million productive TCRbeta reads; read depth did not differ significantly between tissue types. For each liver tumor, the study sampled five regions along with adjacent normal tissue and blood, and applied TCRbeta repertoire sequencing, expression microarrays and whole-exome sequencing. A total of 35 specimens from 5 patients underwent TCRbeta repertoire sequencing, comprising about 25 tumor regions, 5 adjacent noncancerous liver tissues and 5 peripheral blood samples. Reproducibility between technical replicate repertoires was high, with correlation coefficients above 0.95 and mean shared-clone rates approximately 0.9.

Starting from around 520 ng total RNA, TCRbeta-specific cDNA was produced by reverse transcription with a constant-region primer and ProtoScript II reverse transcriptase. The TCRbeta libraries were prepared through three rounds of nested multiplex PCR following a slightly modified ARM-PCR procedure. Each of the first two PCR rounds ran for approximately 9 cycles and used multiplex TRBV1-TRBV30 forward primers together with a Cbeta reverse primer. Sample barcodes and Illumina adapters were added in a final 25-cycle PCR using Deep VentR polymerase. Before sequencing, amplicons between 200 and 500 bp were purified from gel using a QIAquick gel extraction kit. An Illumina HiSeq 2500 was used to sequence the TCRbeta amplicons with 250-bp paired-end reads. The study's own analysis went as follows. To recover full CDR3 sequences, reads were quality-trimmed using Trimmomatic v0.33 and paired reads were then merged using FLASH v1.2.11. MiGEC v1.2.1b assigned V, D and J germline segments to the rearranged TCRbeta sequences. Clonotype statistics, along with Shannon-Wiener diversity indices, were calculated using VDJtools v1.0.0. Except for diversity analysis, only each sample's 250 most abundant clonotypes were used in subsequent analyses to reduce sampling bias. Starting from the raw public reads, TCRdb applied fastp trimming at Q25, assembled clones with MiXCR and retained in-frame beta chains. Rows merge per CDR3 protein into single entries with the most common DNA and genes. Clone size and V and J calls follow TCRdb, not the original study. The sample profile shows about 350,000 distinct CDR3 sequences; about 65% of them were found once. The leading ten clones occupy about 6% of the sample.

Paper-wide results and their limitations: The top 250 clones accounted for a significantly greater share of the repertoire in tumors than in blood (p = 0.039). Comparison of CD4+ and CD8+ T cell repertoires was precluded by the use of bulk unsorted samples. Only the TCR beta chain was sequenced, so true repertoire diversity is likely underestimated because unpaired alpha chains were not captured. The study included only four to six patients, and the authors note findings should be validated in a larger study. Repertoire overlap was found to be higher between tumor regions (mean roughly 36%) than between tumor-adjacent (about 17%) or tumor-blood (14%) pairs, consistent with antigen-driven expansion.

This receptor was identified in a man in his forties or fifties with primary liver carcinoma and hepatitis B virus infection. Sequencing was carried out using peripheral blood. The V and J genes are TRBV5-5 and TRBJ2-7; the D gene is perhaps TRBD2, from 6 matching bases. The CDR3 protein is CANSLGGEVHEQYF. In nucleotide form, the sequence is TGTGCCAACAGCTTGGGTGGGGAGGTGCACGAGCAGTACTTC.